One sample yielded the 5 T cell receptor beta chains listed below, sequenced in a study of T cell responses to AZD1222 COVID-19 vaccine. Method: immunoSEQ multiplex PCR; TCRdb's copy keeps in-frame clones and lacks some. The data show 150,000 to 200,000 clones, about nine tenths seen once. The source was peripheral blood, collected on day 0 of MenACWY control vaccination. The origin of the receptors is an adult in good health.

This chain joins TRBV6-6 and TRBJ2-1; perhaps TRBD2 as D (6 bases). Germline V lookup: CDR1 MNHNY, CDR2 SVGAGI (reference sequence). The CDR3 has 15 amino acids. V lost 6 bases and J lost 4, with 16 bases in between. This CDR3 is CASSLLAIQYNEQFF. Written as DNA, the CDR3 is TGTGCCAGCAGCCTCCTAGCGATTCAATACAATGAGCAGTTCTTC.

The CDR3 loop reads CASSPGTDSGNTIYF. The CDR3 coding sequence is TGTGCCAGCTCACCCGGGACGGACTCTGGAAACACCATATATTTT. This chain connects TRBV18 to TRBJ1-3; D might be TRBD1 (5 bases). V was shortened by 3 bases and J by 0 bases, with 9 bases between the two germline ends. Germline CDR1 is KGHSH and CDR2 is LQKENI. CDR3 length: 15 amino acids. The full variable domain, in which reference TRBV18 and TRBJ1-3 provide the parts outside the CDR3, is NAGVMQNPRHLVRRRGQEARLRCSPMKGHSHVYWYRQLPEEGLKFMVYLQKENIIDESGMPKERFSAEFPKEGPSILRIQQVVRGDSAAYFCASSPGTDSGNTIYFGEGSWLTVV.

The chain carries TRBV30 and TRBJ2-2; 7 positions agree with TRBD1. The CDR3 has 15 residues. Germline values: CDR1 GTSNPN, CDR2 SVGIG (reference sequence). J was trimmed by 7 bases and V by 3 bases; bases with no gene match: 11. This CDR3 reads CAWRGDSLRGGELFF. In DNA, the CDR3 is TGTGCCTGGAGGGGGGACAGCCTGAGAGGCGGGGAGCTGTTTTTT.

The chain combines TRBV4-1 with TRBJ2-7; D is tentatively TRBD1 or TRBD2 (5 bases each). Between the trimmed V and J ends, which lost 0 bases and 6 bases, there was a span of 9 bases. This CDR3 has 13 residues. Germline CDR1 and CDR2: MGHRA and YSYEKL. The CDR3 spells CASSQDGAAEQYF. CDR3 in DNA: TGCGCCAGCAGCCAAGACGGGGCGGCCGAGCAGTACTTC.

The rearrangement uses TRBV29-1 and TRBJ2-7; 7 bases are a match to TRBD1. CDR1 SQVTM and CDR2 ANQGSEA come from the germline V gene. The CDR3 contains 13 residues. The J segment lost 3 bases and the V segment lost 5 bases, leaving 7 bases of the junction unmatched. CDR3 in DNA: TGCAGCGTTAAAGGGACAGCATACTACGAGCAGTACTTC. Its translation is CSVKGTAYYEQYF.